This TCR beta chain was sequenced in a study of multiple sclerosis patients with progressive multifocal leukoencephalopathy. Across the study: Longitudinal control samples came from natalizumab-treated multiple sclerosis patients without PML.

Clones were read by immunoSEQ multiplex PCR, and TCRdb kept only the in-frame ones, dropping some. The sample consists of about 32,000 clones, nearly 95% of them appearing once. CDR1 is SEHNR, CDR2 FQNEAQ, per germline (reference sequence). Trimming cost V 3 bases and J 9 bases, with 6 bases left between them. The CDR3 runs to 11 residues. The time point was: before natalizumab initiation. The receptor was derived from a man aged 25 to 40 with multiple sclerosis. This chain joins TRBV7-9 and TRBJ2-1, with D hard to call. The sample was PBMCs. The CDR3 bases are TGTGCCAGCAGCTTCGACGGTGAGCAGTTCTTC. Translating gives CASSFDGEQFF.